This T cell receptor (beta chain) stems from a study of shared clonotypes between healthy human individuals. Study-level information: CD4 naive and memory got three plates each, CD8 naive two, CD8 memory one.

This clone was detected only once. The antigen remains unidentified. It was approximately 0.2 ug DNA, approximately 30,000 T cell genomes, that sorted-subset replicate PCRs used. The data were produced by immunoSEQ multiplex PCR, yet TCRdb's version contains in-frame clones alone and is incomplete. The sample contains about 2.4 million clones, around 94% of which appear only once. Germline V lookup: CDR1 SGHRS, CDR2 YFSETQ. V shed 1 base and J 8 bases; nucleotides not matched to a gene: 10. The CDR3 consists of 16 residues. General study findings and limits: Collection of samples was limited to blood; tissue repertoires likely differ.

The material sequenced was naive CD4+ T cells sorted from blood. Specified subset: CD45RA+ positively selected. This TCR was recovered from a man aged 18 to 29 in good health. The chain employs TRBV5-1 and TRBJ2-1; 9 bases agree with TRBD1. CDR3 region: CASSLNAGTGTDEQFF. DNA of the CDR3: TGCGCCAGCAGCTTGAATGCTGGGACAGGGACCGATGAGCAGTTCTTC.